These T cell receptor beta chains were read from a single sample in a study of blood T cell repertoires in COVID-19. The method was immunoSEQ multiplex PCR; TCRdb's version includes in-frame clones alone and lacks a portion of them. The sample holds hundreds of thousands of clones; roughly 89% are singletons and the top ten take less than 3.5%. Sequenced sample: PBMCs or T cells enriched from blood (not recorded which). The receptor source for this set is a woman aged 45-65 years who had been exposed to COVID-19. CDR3s include the opening cysteine and the closing phenylalanine or tryptophan. The D gene is left open where the match is weak. Clone size appears in some rows only: once, few, many, or a class for an expanded clone.

j_call	d_call	clone_size	v_call	cdr3_aa	cdr3_nt
TRBJ1-6	NA	once	TRBV7-2	CASSPSGGAQGNSPLHF	TGTGCCAGCAGCCCCAGCGGTGGGGCCCAGGGGAATTCACCCCTCCACTTT
TRBJ2-7	NA	NA	TRBV21-1	CASSNSVVESSYEQYF	TGTGCCAGCAGCAATTCTGTGGTCGAAAGCTCCTATGAGCAGTACTTC
TRBJ1-4	NA	NA	TRBV4-1	CASSQSSRENEKLFF	TGCGCCAGCAGCCAATCCTCGAGGGAGAATGAAAAACTGTTTTTT
TRBJ1-1	NA	NA	TRBV3-1/TRBV3-2	CASSQYSGTEAFF	TGTGCCAGCAGCCAGTATTCGGGTACTGAAGCTTTCTTT
TRBJ1-4	NA	NA	TRBV27	CASTGIGQFNEKLFF	TGTGCCAGCACAGGAATTGGGCAATTTAATGAAAAACTGTTTTTT
TRBJ2-5	TRBD2	NA	TRBV20-1	CSASRLAAKEMETQYF	TGCAGTGCTAGTAGGCTAGCGGCTAAGGAAATGGAGACCCAGTACTTC
TRBJ1-3	TRBD1	NA	TRBV2	CASSEGDSSGNTIYF	TGTGCCAGCAGTGAAGGGGACAGCTCTGGAAACACCATATATTTT
TRBJ1-1	NA	NA	TRBV5-6	CASSGRQNTEAFF	TGTGCCAGCAGCGGGAGACAGAACACTGAAGCTTTCTTT
TRBJ1-4	TRBD1	NA	TRBV2	CASSTDRAGGEKLFF	TGTGCCAGCAGTACGGACAGGGCGGGTGGTGAAAAACTGTTTTTT
TRBJ2-5	NA	NA	TRBV15	CATSRDQWQGQETQYF	TGTGCCACCAGCAGAGATCAGTGGCAGGGTCAGGAGACCCAGTACTTC
TRBJ2-2	TRBD1	NA	TRBV19	CASTPGDRYTGELFF	TGTGCCAGTACTCCTGGGGACAGATACACCGGGGAGCTGTTTTTT
TRBJ1-1	TRBD1	NA	TRBV15	CATSRPRTGQNTEAFF	TGTGCCACCAGCAGACCTCGGACAGGGCAGAACACTGAAGCTTTCTTT
TRBJ2-3	NA	NA	TRBV7-2	CASSLTRADTQYF	TGTGCCAGCAGCTTAACTAGGGCAGATACGCAGTATTTT
TRBJ2-1	TRBD1	once	TRBV24-1	CATSDARQGGNEQFF	TGTGCCACCAGTGATGCGAGACAGGGGGGCAATGAGCAGTTCTTC
TRBJ2-5	TRBD2	NA	TRBV28	CASSFGLAGAVTQYF	TGTGCCAGCAGTTTCGGCCTAGCGGGGGCGGTGACCCAGTACTTC
TRBJ2-5	TRBD2	NA	TRBV4-1	CASSQEGTSGEETQYF	TGCGCCAGCAGCCAAGAAGGGACTAGCGGGGAAGAGACCCAGTACTTC
TRBJ2-5	NA	NA	TRBV7-9	CASDLSGETQYF	TGTGCCAGCGATCTCTCCGGAGAGACCCAGTACTTC
TRBJ1-4	NA	NA	TRBV21-1	CASKNLPDLRGIGKLFF	TGTGCCAGCAAAAACCTCCCCGATCTCCGGGGAATCGGAAAACTGTTTTTT
TRBJ1-2	TRBD1	once	TRBV11-2	CASSLETGLYGYTF	TGTGCCAGCAGCTTAGAGACAGGGCTCTATGGCTACACCTTC
TRBJ1-1	NA	NA	TRBV19	CASSIVHGGGRGAFF	TGTGCCAGTAGTATAGTCCACGGGGGGGGGCGCGGAGCTTTCTTT
TRBJ2-7	NA	once	TRBV27	CASSLRESSYEQYF	TGTGCCAGCAGTTTACGGGAGAGCTCCTACGAGCAGTACTTC
TRBJ1-5	NA	NA	TRBV27	CASSRGLGMGLNQPQHF	TGTGCCAGCAGTAGGGGTCTGGGGATGGGGCTCAATCAGCCCCAGCATTTT
TRBJ1-6	TRBD1	NA	TRBV3-1/TRBV3-2	CASKWTGDSPLHF	TGTGCCAGCAAGTGGACAGGGGATTCACCCCTCCACTTT
TRBJ2-1	TRBD2	once	TRBV5-1	CASRILAGGEQFF	TGCGCCAGCAGGATCCTAGCGGGGGGGGAGCAGTTCTTC
TRBJ1-1	NA	NA	TRBV19	CASTTVGRDAFF	TGTGCCAGTACCACCGTTGGGCGGGATGCTTTCTTT
TRBJ2-5	NA	NA	TRBV7-8	CASSPRPGNQETQYF	TGTGCCAGCAGCCCCCGCCCCGGGAACCAAGAGACCCAGTACTTC
TRBJ2-1	TRBD2	NA	TRBV15	CATSRGTSGGNSYNEQFF	TGTGCCACCAGCAGAGGGACTAGCGGGGGGAACTCCTACAATGAGCAGTTCTTC
TRBJ1-1	NA	NA	TRBV5-4	CASSATDTEAFF	TGTGCCAGCAGCGCGACAGACACTGAAGCTTTCTTT
TRBJ2-7	NA	NA	TRBV9	CASSRAGVEGRQYF	TGTGCCAGCAGCCGGGCAGGGGTAGAAGGTCGGCAGTACTTC
TRBJ2-3	NA	NA	TRBV7-2	CASSSSAQYTDTQYF	TGTGCCAGCAGCTCCAGCGCCCAGTACACAGATACGCAGTATTTT
TRBJ1-2	NA	once	TRBV7-9	CASSLARVFGGYTF	TGTGCCAGCAGCTTAGCGCGGGTATTTGGTGGCTACACCTTC
TRBJ1-2	NA	NA	TRBV11-3	CASSPRGGQHSYGYTF	TGTGCCAGCAGCCCCCGGGGAGGGCAGCACTCCTATGGCTACACCTTC
TRBJ2-1	TRBD2	NA	TRBV9	CASSVGTSGGLALPSYNEQFF	TGTGCCAGCAGCGTCGGGACTAGCGGGGGCCTGGCCCTACCCTCCTACAATGAGCAGTTCTTC
TRBJ2-1	TRBD2	NA	TRBV19	CASGPGLAIEQFF	TGTGCCAGCGGTCCGGGACTAGCCATTGAGCAGTTCTTC
TRBJ1-5	NA	NA	TRBV28	CASRGESQHF	TGTGCCAGCAGGGGAGAGTCCCAGCATTTT
TRBJ2-3	TRBD2	NA	TRBV11-2	CASSPGLAGGYTDTQYF	TGTGCCAGCAGCCCAGGACTAGCGGGGGGGTACACAGATACGCAGTATTTT
TRBJ2-5	NA	once	TRBV28	CASSFRAGPETQYF	TGTGCCAGCAGTTTCCGGGCAGGGCCAGAGACCCAGTACTTC
TRBJ1-4	NA	NA	TRBV4-1	CASSQALSAPGEKLFF	TGCGCCAGCAGCCAAGCCCTCTCAGCCCCAGGTGAAAAACTGTTTTTT
TRBJ1-5	NA	NA	TRBV19	CASSILTDGQPQHF	TGTGCCAGTAGTATATTGACAGACGGTCAGCCCCAGCATTTT
TRBJ2-1	TRBD2	once	TRBV7-2	CASSLAGTKNEQFF	TGTGCCAGCAGCTTAGCGGGGACTAAAAATGAGCAGTTCTTC
TRBJ2-7	TRBD1	NA	TRBV5-6	CASSLGQGIYEQYF	TGTGCCAGCAGCTTGGGACAGGGTATCTACGAGCAGTACTTC
TRBJ1-6	TRBD1	NA	TRBV5-4	CASSFSGGSPLHF	TGTGCCAGCAGCTTTTCAGGGGGATCACCCCTCCACTTT
TRBJ1-1	TRBD1	few	TRBV5-1	CASSEQGGNTEAFF	TGCGCCAGCAGCGAGCAGGGGGGGAACACTGAAGCTTTCTTT